What follows is one T cell receptor (beta chain) and its context. Its antigen is currently unknown. The record originates from a study of shared clonotypes between healthy human individuals. Study details: The cohort comprised a couple of women and a few men. Their ages spanned 18 to 49 years.

The protocol was immunoSEQ multiplex PCR, while the TCRdb copy is restricted to in-frame clones and leaves out a portion. The sample lists roughly 1,800,000 clones, roughly 95% occurring once. Findings of the study overall: Among several donors, roughly 5% of naive CD4 clonotypes were found in common.

Terminally differentiated effector memory CD45RA+ cells were left out of the naive CD8 fraction, which was CD45RO-negative and positively selected for CCR7. Recent acute infections and vaccinations were absent in the healthy HIV-negative adult donors. The receptor was isolated from a man in his late teens or twenties in good health. Sequenced: naive CD8+ T cells sorted from blood.

This chain's CDR3 is CASNLVATNEKLFF. Here the CDR3 DNA reads TGTGCCAGCAACCTAGTTGCAACTAATGAAAAACTGTTTTTT. The rearrangement links TRBV28 to TRBJ1-4, with D unclear. The germline gives CDR1 MDHEN, CDR2 SYDVKM. This CDR3 has 14 residues. V lost 7 bases and J 0 bases, leaving 9 bases between the germline ends.